This T cell receptor (beta chain) was sequenced for a study of T-cell reconstitution after alpha-beta-depleted transplantation in children. Construction of the TCRbeta library involved unique molecular identifiers. TCRdb re-analysed the PCR reads in MiXCR, keeping a single row per CDR3 protein. Among more than 400,000 distinct CDR3 sequences listed, 43% were seen once. This CDR3 has 16 residues. V lost 3 bases and J lost 6, with 21 bases in between. Looked up from germline, CDR1 is DFQATT and CDR2 is SNEGSKA (reference sequence). The sequence derives from a girl between 2 and 10 years old with aplastic anemia, due to receive a stem cell transplant. This specimen consisted of PBMCs, obtained before TCRalphabeta/CD19-depleted stem cell transplant. This chain connects TRBV20-1 to TRBJ2-1; D assignment may be TRBD1 or TRBD2 (5 bases each). CDR3 region: CSARPSPGPEGNEQFF. In DNA form, the CDR3 reads TGCAGTGCTAGGCCGAGCCCGGGGCCTGAGGGCAATGAGCAGTTCTTC.